This T cell receptor (beta chain) derives from a study of blood T cell repertoires in COVID-19. Germline-derived CDR1 and CDR2 are SGDLS and YYNGEE. CDR3 length equals 15 residues. Losses at the gene ends were 1 base for V and 2 bases for J; bases not matched to a gene: 2. The protocol was immunoSEQ multiplex PCR, while the TCRdb copy is restricted to in-frame clones and leaves out a portion. The sample includes hundreds of thousands of clones, 86% of them seen just once. The receptor was derived from a woman under 40 with active or convalescent COVID-19. This chain uses TRBV9 with TRBJ1-5, with 8 nucleotides matching TRBD1. Material: peripheral blood. The CDR3 region has the DNA TGTGCCAGCAGCGTATCGACAGGGGGCAATCAGCCCCAGCATTTT. Protein: CASSVSTGGNQPQHF.